The 28 T cell receptor beta chains below come from one sample, sequenced in a study of CD8+ T cells in alopecia areata. Following extraction, RNA underwent reverse transcription to cDNA, which served as the sequencing template. Sequenced by immunoSEQ multiplex PCR; TCRdb stores in-frame clones only, minus some. Altogether approximately 280,000 clones were found in the sample, and no singletons occur. The sorting of pooled cutaneous lymph node cells relied on CD4, CD8alpha, NKG2D, NKG2ACE and other markers. The specimen sequenced was CD4+ T cells sorted from a lymph node. The receptors were sampled from a C3H/HeJ mouse with alopecia areata. This line is of MHC haplotype H2-k.

This clone was recorded a few times. The gene names here belong to mouse. Partial CDR3 DNA: TGTGCCAGCAGAACCGGGACAGGGGACACA. The encoded protein is CASRTGTGDT. The full CDR3 sequence reads CASRTGTGDTEVFF. V gene TRBV19 combines with J gene TRBJ1-1, with 10 bases fitting TRBD1. The read terminates 4 residues before the CDR3 end, so the remaining end is supplied by the germline J gene. J gave up 3 bases and V 5 bases, and 4 bases lay outside the gene matches. The V gene's germline CDR1 is FNHDT and CDR2 SITEND (reference sequence). The CDR3 sequence is 14 residues long.

A word on this clone: Genes here carry mouse names. Sequencing ends 4 residues short of the CDR3 end; the germline J gene provides the rest. V gene TRBV19 combines with J gene TRBJ2-2, with D perhaps TRBD2 (5 bases). The germline CDR1 and CDR2 sequences are FNHDT and SITEND (reference sequence). There are 15 residues in the CDR3. V lost 0 bases to trimming and J lost 4 bases, with 10 bases between them. The DNA read from the CDR3 is TGTGCCAGCAGTATAGTTCTGGGAGGCACCGGG. Protein product: CASSIVLGGTG. The whole CDR3 protein is CASSIVLGGTGQLYF. The full variable domain, rest sourced from reference TRBV19 and TRBJ2-2, is GGIITQTPKFLIGQEGQKLTLKCQQNFNHDTMYWYRQDSGKGLRLIYYSITENDLQKGDLSEGYDASREKKSSFSLTVTSAQKNEMAVFLCASSIVLGGTGQLYFGEGSKLTVL.

In this sample, this clone turned up a few times. Gene names are mouse gene names. From the germline J gene comes the end of the CDR3, since the read stops 4 residues before it. This chain joins TRBV19 and TRBJ2-1; D might be TRBD1 (5 bases). Germline CDR1 FNHDT, CDR2 SITEND (reference sequence). The V end lost 1 base, the J end lost 4 bases, and 12 bases lay between the germline ends. This CDR3 has 15 amino acids. CDR3 DNA, as far as it was read: TGTGCCAGCAGTATATTAACAGGCCCGTATGCT. This sequence encodes CASSILTGPYA. The whole CDR3 is CASSILTGPYAEQFF.

To note about this clone: The genes are named according to mouse. Sequencing ends 4 residues short of the CDR3 end; the germline J gene provides the rest. The chain carries TRBV13-2 and TRBJ1-1; 7 bases agree with TRBD1. Germline V lookup: CDR1 NNHNN, CDR2 SYGAGS (reference sequence). This CDR3 comprises 12 residues. The CDR3 here is CASGGGTVEVFF. The DNA read from the CDR3 is TGTGCCAGCGGTGGGGGGACAGTA.

On this clone: Gene labels here are mouse ones. The read halts 4 residues ahead of the CDR3 end, with the missing end drawn from the germline J gene. This specimen includes other DNA sequences encoding the same CDR3. The chain carries TRBV19 and TRBJ1-1; TRBD1 might be the D (6 bases). This CDR3 spans 12 amino acids. Per germline, CDR1 FNHDT and CDR2 SITEND (reference sequence). Trimming removed 5 bases at V and 3 bases at J, with 8 bases between. CDR3 DNA (partial): TGTGCCAGCAGCAGGGGTGACACA. As protein: CASSRGDT. The full CDR3 protein is CASSRGDTEVFF. Full variable domain (remainder filled in from reference TRBV19 and TRBJ1-1): GGIITQTPKFLIGQEGQKLTLKCQQNFNHDTMYWYRQDSGKGLRLIYYSITENDLQKGDLSEGYDASREKKSSFSLTVTSAQKNEMAVFLCASSRGDTEVFFGKGTRLTVV.

With regard to this clone: Germline and genes: mouse. The sequenced part of the CDR3 DNA is TGTGCCAGCAGGACCGGGACAACAAACACA. Translating it yields CASRTGTTNT. The CDR3 in its entirety is CASRTGTTNTEVFF. The gene calls are TRBV13-3 and TRBJ1-1, with D tentatively TRBD1 (6 bases). The CDR3 goes on 4 residues after the read ends, and that part is filled in from the germline J gene. From germline, CDR1 is NNHDY and CDR2 SYVADS. V was clipped by 5 bases and J by 0 bases, with 11 bases between them. The CDR3 is 14 amino acids.

The sample holds a few counts of this clone. Mouse gene names apply. The read is 4 residues too short to cover the CDR3 end, so that end is filled in from the germline J gene. Other DNA sequences in this specimen translate into the identical CDR3. The chain employs TRBV19 and TRBJ2-5; 9 positions agree with TRBD2. There are 15 residues in the CDR3. The germline V gene encodes CDR1 FNHDT and CDR2 SITEND (reference sequence). The J segment lost 0 bases and the V segment lost 4 bases, leaving 3 bases of the junction unmatched. This CDR3 is CASSGLGSNQDTQYF. CDR3 DNA (partial): TGTGCCAGCAGTGGACTGGGGAGTAACCAAGAC.

As concerns this clone: Germline and genes: mouse. From the germline J gene comes the end of the CDR3, since the read stops 4 residues before it. The rearrangement links TRBV19 to TRBJ2-2; 9 bases match TRBD1. Per germline, CDR1 FNHDT and CDR2 SITEND (reference sequence). With 4 bases clipped from V and 0 bases from J, the junction kept 7 bases outside the gene matches. The CDR3 extends over 17 amino acids. CDR3 DNA (partial): TGTGCCAGCAGTCTCCCGGGACAGGGCTCAAACACCGGG. It yields the protein CASSLPGQGSNTG. The entire CDR3 sequence reads CASSLPGQGSNTGQLYF.

There are a few counts of this clone. Each gene name is a mouse one. The DNA ends 4 residues before the CDR3 does, and the rest of the CDR3 is filled in from the germline J gene. Additional DNA sequences in this sample encode the identical CDR3. This chain connects TRBV1 to TRBJ2-4, with 8 positions matching TRBD2. Trimming cost V 0 bases and J 1 base; bases outside gene matches: 0. Germline V gene lookup returns CDR1 NSQYPW and CDR2 LRSPGD (reference sequence). The CDR3 length is 15 residues. The CDR3: CTCSADGGGQNTLYF. The part of the CDR3 DNA that was read is TGCACCTGCAGTGCAGATGGGGGGGGTCAAAAC. The whole variable domain, filled in from reference TRBV1 and TRBJ2-4, reads VTLLEQNPRWRLVPRGQAVNLRCILKNSQYPWMSWYQQDLQKQLQWLFTLRSPGDKEVKSLPGADYLATRVTDTELRLQVANMSQGRTLYCTCSADGGGQNTLYFGAGTRLSVL.

To note about this clone: The listed genes are named as in mouse. The CDR3 end lies 4 residues beyond the end of the read and is filled in from the germline J gene. The V call is TRBV31, the J call TRBJ2-1; D might be TRBD2 (6 bases). Per germline, CDR1 GKSSPN and CDR2 SITVG. V lost 3 bases and J 4 bases, leaving 7 bases between the germline ends. The CDR3 extends over 12 amino acids. The sequenced CDR3 bases are TGTGCCTGGAGGGGGACTTATGCT. Translated, it gives CAWRGTYA. The whole CDR3 protein reads CAWRGTYAEQFF.

With respect to this clone: Gene names follow the mouse nomenclature. The read stops 4 residues short of the end of the CDR3; the missing end is completed from the germline J gene. The chain has TRBV13-1 and TRBJ2-5; D is possibly TRBD2 (6 bases). CDR3 length: 15 residues. Trimming took 2 bases from V and 3 from J, leaving 13 bases between them. Germline CDR1 and CDR2: NSHNY and SYGAGN. The chain's CDR3 is CASSDPRGEQDTQYF. CDR3 DNA (partial): TGTGCCAGCAGTGACCCCCGGGGGGAACAAGAC.

This clone was observed at least ten times. These gene names are mouse names. Read data end 4 residues before the CDR3 end; the end is taken from the germline J gene. This sample includes further DNA sequences coding for the same CDR3. The rearrangement joins TRBV5 to TRBJ2-3; D perhaps matches TRBD2 (6 bases). Trimming took off 0 bases at V and 0 bases at J, with 7 bases between the two ends. The CDR3 consists of 15 residues. The germline gives CDR1 LGHNA, CDR2 YNLKQL (reference sequence). CDR3 protein: CASSQDWGSAETLYF. Partial CDR3 DNA: TGTGCCAGCAGCCAAGATTGGGGGAGTGCAGAA.

This clone turned up a few times. Here the gene names and germline are mouse. The read gets to within 4 residues of the CDR3 end, and the germline J gene fills in the rest. V usage is TRBV13-3 and J usage is TRBJ2-2; D may be TRBD1 (5 bases). CDR3 length equals 13 residues. Trimming removed 5 bases from V and 4 bases from J, with 9 bases in between. Per the germline V gene, CDR1 is NNHDY and CDR2 is SYVADS. CDR3 loop: CASRRQGTGQLYF. The covered CDR3 bases are TGTGCCAGCAGGAGGCAGGGCACCGGG.

A word on this clone: Gene and germline names: mouse. The observed sequence ends 4 residues before the CDR3 terminus, with the missing tail filled in from the germline J gene. This chain connects TRBV13-3 to TRBJ2-2; TRBD1 might be the D (6 bases). Germline V CDR1 and CDR2: NNHDY, SYVADS. The CDR3 consists of 13 residues. Trimming removed 7 bases from V and 1 base from J, with 8 bases in between. The CDR3 here is CASGDKNTGQLYF. Partial CDR3 DNA: TGTGCCAGCGGGGACAAAAACACCGGG.

For this clone: Genes here carry mouse names. The read falls 4 residues short of the CDR3 end, and the missing part is taken from the germline J gene. The chain uses TRBV13-1 and TRBJ2-1; 11 bases match TRBD2. CDR1 and CDR2 from the germline V gene are NSHNY and SYGAGN. This CDR3 comprises 15 residues. The CDR3 sequence is CASSDVTGGAPEQFF. CDR3 DNA (partial): TGTGCCAGCAGTGATGTAACTGGGGGGGCGCCT.

This clone was recorded a few times. Mouse germline and gene names are used. The DNA ends 4 residues before the CDR3 does, and the rest of the CDR3 is filled in from the germline J gene. The chain employs TRBV19 and TRBJ2-5; TRBD2 matches 7 bases. The CDR3 has 13 residues. Per germline, CDR1 FNHDT and CDR2 SITEND (reference sequence). CDR3 sequence reads: CASSPYWGDTQYF. CDR3 DNA (partial): TGTGCCAGCAGTCCCTACTGGGGAGAC.

Of note for this clone: Any gene name here is a mouse gene name. The observed sequence ends 4 residues before the CDR3 terminus, with the missing tail filled in from the germline J gene. The chain is built from TRBV13-2 and TRBJ2-2, with 8 bases identical to TRBD1. This CDR3 has 16 amino acids. CDR1 and CDR2 from the germline V gene are NNHNN and SYGAGS (reference sequence). After removal of 0 bases from V and 4 bases from J, the junction contained 5 bases not matched to a gene. The part of the CDR3 DNA that was read is TGTGCCAGCGGTGATGCGGCAGGGGGCCCCACCGGG. This sequence encodes CASGDAAGGPTG. The entire CDR3 protein is CASGDAAGGPTGQLYF.

About this clone itself: The listed genes are named as in mouse. Sequencing ends 4 residues short of the CDR3 end; the germline J gene provides the rest. V usage is TRBV13-1 and J usage is TRBJ2-5, with D possibly being TRBD2 (7 bases). CDR1 and CDR2 (germline): NSHNY, SYGAGN. Trimming removed 1 base at V and 0 bases at J, with 12 bases between. The CDR3 covers 16 residues. This CDR3 reads CASSDPLGANQDTQYF. CDR3 DNA (partial): TGTGCCAGCAGTGATCCCCTGGGGGCCAACCAAGAC.

Points on this clone: The listed genes are named as in mouse. The read terminates 4 residues ahead of where the CDR3 ends, so the germline J gene completes it. The chain employs TRBV17 and TRBJ2-5, with TRBD1 matching 7 bases. Germline V lookup: CDR1 MNHDT, CDR2 YYDKIL. The CDR3 has 13 residues. The part of the CDR3 DNA that was read is TGTGCTAGCAGTAGGCACAGGGGAGAC. It encodes CASSRHRGD. The full CDR3 is CASSRHRGDTQYF.

On this clone itself: Genes and germline are mouse. The CDR3 extends 4 residues past the end of the read, so its final part is completed from the germline J gene. This CDR3 is also generated by other DNA sequences in the sample. The rearrangement uses TRBV5 and TRBJ2-5, with a weak D call TRBD1 (6 bases). CDR1 LGHNA and CDR2 YNLKQL come from the germline V gene (reference sequence). V dropped 0 bases and J dropped 3 bases, with 7 bases sitting between them. The CDR3 sequence is 14 residues long. CDR3 amino acids: CASSQDRGQDTQYF. The sequenced CDR3 bases are TGTGCCAGCAGCCAAGACAGGGGTCAAGAC.

This clone was seen a handful of times. Gene names and germline refer to mouse. Read data end 4 residues before the CDR3 end; the end is taken from the germline J gene. This rearrangement joins TRBV13-3 to TRBJ2-5; D is unresolved. Trimming removed 2 bases from V and 1 base from J, with 8 bases in between. The CDR3 totals 14 residues. Germline loops: CDR1 NNHDY, CDR2 SYVADS. Partial CDR3 DNA: TGTGCCAGCAGTGACCGCAGATACCAAGAC. Translated: CASSDRRYQD. The full-length CDR3 reads as CASSDRRYQDTQYF.

In its sample, this clone was seen a few times. Here the gene names and germline are mouse. The CDR3 end is not reached by the read, which stops 4 residues before it; the germline J gene fills it in. V is TRBV13-1 and J is TRBJ2-1, with 11 bases that match TRBD2. CDR1 is NSHNY, CDR2 SYGAGN, per germline. The CDR3 contains 15 residues. With V trimmed by 5 bases and J by 6 bases, 7 bases remained unmatched. The CDR3: CASRPGLGVRAEQFF. CDR3 DNA (partial): TGTGCCAGCAGGCCGGGACTGGGGGTGCGTGCT.

This clone was seen a handful of times. Mouse gene names and germline throughout. The CDR3 goes on 4 residues after the read ends, and that part is filled in from the germline J gene. Additional DNA sequences in this sample encode the identical CDR3. The genes are TRBV17 and TRBJ1-1; 7 bases line up with TRBD1. Germline V gene lookup returns CDR1 MNHDT and CDR2 YYDKIL. The V and J ends lost 2 bases and 4 bases, in that order; junction bases with no gene match: 1. This CDR3 is 13 amino acids long. The sequenced CDR3 bases are TGTGCTAGCAGTAGACAGGGGGGCACA. Residues: CASSRQGGT. The entire CDR3 sequence reads CASSRQGGTEVFF. Combining the CDR3 with reference TRBV17 and TRBJ1-1 gives the whole variable domain DTTVKQNPRYKLARVGKPVNLICSQTMNHDTMYWYQKKPNQAPKLLLFYYDKILNREADTFEKFQSSRPNNSFCSLYIGSAGLEYSAMYLCASSRQGGTEVFFGKGTRLTVV.

Concerning this clone: Gene and germline names: mouse. The read gets to within 4 residues of the CDR3 end, and the germline J gene fills in the rest. This rearrangement joins TRBV13-1 to TRBJ1-1; possibly TRBD1 for D (6 bases). Per the germline V gene, CDR1 is NSHNY and CDR2 is SYGAGN. The CDR3 is made up of 15 amino acids. V was shortened by 6 bases and J by 0 bases, with 15 bases between the two germline ends. CDR3 bases read: TGTGCCAGCACAGCCCCGGGACAAGCAAACACA. This encodes CASTAPGQANT. The full CDR3 sequence reads CASTAPGQANTEVFF.

About this clone: Genes here carry mouse names. The CDR3 is cut off 3 residues early in the read; its end comes from the germline J gene. V is TRBV13-2 and J is TRBJ1-6; maybe TRBD1 (5 bases). TRBJ1-6 is treated as an ORF (open reading frame) with a function not yet certain. V was cut by 2 bases and J by 3 bases, with 12 bases left in between. Germline CDR1 and CDR2: NNHNN and SYGAGS (reference sequence). The CDR3 loop spans 16 amino acids. CDR3 DNA (partial): TGTGCCAGCGGTGAGCCCCGACAGCTCTATAATTCGCCC. Its protein product is CASGEPRQLYNSP. The whole CDR3 region reads CASGEPRQLYNSPLYF.

A note on this clone: Gene names and germline refer to mouse. The read is 4 residues too short to cover the CDR3 end, so that end is filled in from the germline J gene. This CDR3 is also generated by other DNA sequences in the sample. The chain combines TRBV19 with TRBJ1-1; the D gene is possibly TRBD1 (5 bases). Germline V gives CDR1 FNHDT, CDR2 SITEND (reference sequence). V lost 2 bases, J lost 1 base, and 6 bases lay in between. This CDR3 region has 13 residues. CDR3 DNA, as far as it was read: TGTGCCAGCAGTATTGGGGGAAACACA. Its protein product is CASSIGGNT. The full CDR3 is CASSIGGNTEVFF.

This clone was observed a handful of times. Gene names refer to mouse genes. The observed sequence ends 4 residues before the CDR3 terminus, with the missing tail filled in from the germline J gene. In the same sample, other DNA sequences code for this CDR3. The J gene is TRBJ2-2, the V gene TRBV31, with 10 bases lining up with TRBD1. Losses at the gene ends were 0 bases for V and 2 bases for J; bases not matched to a gene: 0. The CDR3 covers 15 residues. Germline V CDR1 and CDR2: GKSSPN, SITVG. CDR3 loop: CAWSLGQGNTGQLYF. CDR3 DNA, as far as it was read: TGTGCCTGGAGTCTGGGACAGGGGAACACCGGG.

Details on this clone: Gene names follow the mouse nomenclature. The observed sequence ends 4 residues before the CDR3 terminus, with the missing tail filled in from the germline J gene. V usage is TRBV13-1 and J usage is TRBJ2-5; 9 bases align to TRBD1. The CDR3 is 15 amino acids. CDR1 NSHNY and CDR2 SYGAGN come from the germline V gene. The CDR3 protein is CASSDDRGYKDTQYF. Partial CDR3 DNA: TGTGCCAGCAGTGACGACAGGGGGTACAAAGAC.